This TCR beta chain was recovered during a study of cytomegalovirus exposure and HLA in healthy donors. For the study at large: Later analysis reported that the 130 or so validation repertoires shared the platform of the 650 to 700 first-cohort repertoires.

As regards this clone: The antigen is undetermined.

Profiling relied on immunoSEQ multiplex PCR, and the TCRdb table lists in-frame clones only, not all of them. The data contain roughly 280,000 clones, 86% of them singletons. Study conclusions and caveats: Some TCR beta chains (more than 150 of them) were listed as cytomegalovirus-associated.

Deletions cut 6 bases from V and 1 base from J, with 19 bases between. Germline V gene data show CDR1 as LNHDA and CDR2 as SQIVND (reference sequence). CDR3 size: 16 residues. Separate from the approximately 700-subject first cohort was the approximately 110-subject validation cohort, to which the donors belonged. The gene calls are TRBV19 and TRBJ2-7; D is possibly TRBD2 (6 bases). The origin of this receptor is a woman in her late teens or twenties in good health and CMV-seronegative. The sequencing sample was made of PBMCs. The DNA of the CDR3 is TGTGCCAGTAGATCGCCCTCCGGGACTGGTTCCTACGAGCAGTACTTC. It translates to CASRSPSGTGSYEQYF.